Sequencing of this T cell receptor beta chain was carried out in a study of identical twins. TCRdb independently ran MiXCR on the 5' RACE reads; one entry per CDR3 protein. This sample has about 480,000 distinct CDR3 sequences, with 12% to 15% found just once. Study-wide findings and caveats: Because invariant MAIT and iNKT cells could be present, zero-insertion analyses could be partly confounded. Modeled out-of-frame TCR alpha sharing in monozygotic twins fell below observed levels.

Remarks on this clonotype: Its antigen is unidentified.

The same data also contributed to another study, on yellow fever vaccine responses in identical twins. From that report: Convergence reportedly seemed to mark part of the twins' vaccine T cell response, with personalization marking the rest.

This receptor was taken from a woman between 18 and 30 years old in good health. Source material: CD4+ T cells sorted from blood.

CDR3 nucleotide sequence: TGTGCCACCAGCAGCCCTCAGAGGACAGAGAGCTCCTACAATGAGCAGTTCTTC. This sequence encodes CATSSPQRTESSYNEQFF. The rearrangement links TRBV15 to TRBJ2-1; D is perhaps TRBD1 (6 bases). Germline V CDR1 and CDR2: LNHNV, YYDKDF (reference sequence). This CDR3 has 18 residues. V gave up 3 bases and J gave up 0 bases, with 18 bases separating them.